This is a list of T cell receptor beta chains from one sample in a study of cytomegalovirus exposure and HLA in healthy donors. Assay: immunoSEQ multiplex PCR; the TCRdb copy retains only in-frame clones and omits some. The table shows 100,000 or so clones, with over 65% occurring only once. The sequenced material came from PBMCs. The receptors were sampled from a man in his forties in good health and CMV-seronegative. The CDR3 runs from the conserved cysteine through the conserved F or W. The D gene is left open where the match is weak. Rows may omit the clone size; those that give it use once, few, many or a size class.

v_call,d_call,clone_size,j_call,cdr3_aa
TRBV6-5,TRBD1,.,TRBJ2-7,CASPGQGLGEQYF
TRBV11-2,.,.,TRBJ1-5,CASSLDGVDQPQHF
TRBV19,TRBD1,.,TRBJ2-1,CASRNPGQGGNEQFF
TRBV6-5,.,.,TRBJ1-4,CASREQGLTNEKLFF
TRBV7-9,.,.,TRBJ1-2,CASSYAQGNYGYTF
TRBV6-6,TRBD2,.,TRBJ2-5,CASSYGRGGQETQYF
TRBV5-4,TRBD2,few,TRBJ2-3,CASRRLAADTQYF
TRBV2,TRBD1,.,TRBJ1-5,CASSRTGFFQPQHF
TRBV27,.,.,TRBJ1-5,CASSLYDRSSNQPQHF
TRBV29-1,TRBD2,.,TRBJ2-3,CGPGTSGADTQYF
TRBV27,.,.,TRBJ2-7,CASSAQSLEQYF
TRBV19,.,.,TRBJ2-4,CASSHWDKLKNIQYF
TRBV10-1,TRBD1,.,TRBJ1-6,CASRPGTAQNSPLHF
TRBV9,.,.,TRBJ2-7,CASSATGLSYEQYF
TRBV9,TRBD2,.,TRBJ2-5,CASSVSGGNQETQYF
TRBV4-3,TRBD2,.,TRBJ2-1,CASSQEGVAGNEQFF
TRBV7-3,TRBD1,.,TRBJ2-3,CASSRKGADTQYF
TRBV11-2,TRBD2,.,TRBJ2-5,CASSLGASGGQQETQYF
TRBV2,.,.,TRBJ2-3,CASSGGVDTQYF
TRBV5-1,TRBD2,.,TRBJ2-5,CASRPGTRETQYF
TRBV4-1,TRBD2,.,TRBJ2-7,CASSQVAGDYEQYF
TRBV5-1,TRBD1,.,TRBJ2-5,CASSTGQGAETQYF
TRBV27,.,once,TRBJ2-7,CASSLGTPTYEQYF
TRBV13,.,once,TRBJ1-4,CASSFRGNEKLFF
TRBV6-6,.,.,.,CASSYELPYEQYF
TRBV18,.,.,TRBJ1-1,CASSRGSEGEAFF
TRBV5-1,.,.,TRBJ2-1,CASSELAGEQFF
TRBV7-9,.,.,TRBJ1-1,CASSVPGRGRTEAFF
TRBV19,TRBD1,.,TRBJ1-5,CASSRDRANQPQHF
TRBV9,.,.,TRBJ1-1,CASSLGTILVEAFF
TRBV6-5,.,.,TRBJ1-2,CASSRQPNGYTF
TRBV9,TRBD2,few,TRBJ2-5,CASSAGGGRETQYF
TRBV7-9,.,.,TRBJ2-7,CASSWGLRSSYEQYF
TRBV19,.,few,TRBJ1-5,CASSIDFFSSYQPQHF
TRBV5-1,TRBD2,once,TRBJ2-5,CASSLGVTTGGETQYF
TRBV5-4,.,few,TRBJ2-7,CASSLGGGLYYEQYF
TRBV19,TRBD1,.,TRBJ1-3,CASSPRQGLYSGNTIYF
TRBV19,TRBD1,.,TRBJ1-2,CASSQDRGSNHYYGYTF
TRBV9,.,.,TRBJ1-2,CASSVYFDGYTF
TRBV9,TRBD2,.,TRBJ2-3,CASSVGILAGGPSTDTQYF
TRBV13,.,.,TRBJ2-7,CASSLGGQSYF
TRBV5-1,TRBD1,.,TRBJ1-6,CASSIGQGAARSPLHF
TRBV29-1,.,.,TRBJ2-3,CSVEQTGTDTQYF
TRBV9,.,once,TRBJ2-3,CASTPADTQYF
TRBV7-9,TRBD1,.,TRBJ1-2,CATVQGAHGYTF
TRBV7-2,.,once,TRBJ2-7,CASSLAGGSSYEQYF
TRBV19,.,.,TRBJ1-2,CASSMVPSGGYTF
TRBV5-6,.,few,TRBJ2-1,CASSFGGPYNEQFF
TRBV10-1,.,once,TRBJ1-1,CASSLDSSNTEAFF